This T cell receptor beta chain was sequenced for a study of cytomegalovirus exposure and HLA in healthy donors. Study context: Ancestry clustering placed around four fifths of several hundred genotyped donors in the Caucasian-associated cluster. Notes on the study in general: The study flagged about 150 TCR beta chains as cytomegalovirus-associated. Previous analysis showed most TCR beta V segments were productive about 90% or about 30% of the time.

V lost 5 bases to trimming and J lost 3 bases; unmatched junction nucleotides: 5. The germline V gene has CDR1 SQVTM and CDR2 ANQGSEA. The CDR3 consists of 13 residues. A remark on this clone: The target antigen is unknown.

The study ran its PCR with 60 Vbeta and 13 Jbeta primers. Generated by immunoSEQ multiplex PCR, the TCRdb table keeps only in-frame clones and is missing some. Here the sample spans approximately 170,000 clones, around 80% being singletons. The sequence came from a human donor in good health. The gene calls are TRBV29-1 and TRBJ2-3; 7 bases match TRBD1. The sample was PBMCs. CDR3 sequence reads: CSVRGQLTDTQYF. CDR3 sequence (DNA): TGCAGCGTTAGGGGACAGTTAACAGATACGCAGTATTTT.